This T cell receptor (beta chain) derives from a study of blood T cell repertoires in COVID-19. Some clones are missing from TCRdb's copy, which holds only in-frame ones; the method was immunoSEQ multiplex PCR. The sample carries roughly 59,000 clones, around 73% recorded once. Germline CDR1 and CDR2: MNHNY and SVGAGI (reference sequence). The V end lost 2 bases, the J end lost 5 bases, and 6 bases lay between the germline ends. The CDR3 is 12 residues long. The sequence came from an older man with acute or convalescent COVID-19. The sample taken for sequencing was peripheral blood. This chain joins TRBV6-6 and TRBJ1-2, with D uncertain. CDR3 DNA: TGTGCCAGCAGTTACCGGGGTTATGGCTACACCTTC. Translating gives CASSYRGYGYTF.